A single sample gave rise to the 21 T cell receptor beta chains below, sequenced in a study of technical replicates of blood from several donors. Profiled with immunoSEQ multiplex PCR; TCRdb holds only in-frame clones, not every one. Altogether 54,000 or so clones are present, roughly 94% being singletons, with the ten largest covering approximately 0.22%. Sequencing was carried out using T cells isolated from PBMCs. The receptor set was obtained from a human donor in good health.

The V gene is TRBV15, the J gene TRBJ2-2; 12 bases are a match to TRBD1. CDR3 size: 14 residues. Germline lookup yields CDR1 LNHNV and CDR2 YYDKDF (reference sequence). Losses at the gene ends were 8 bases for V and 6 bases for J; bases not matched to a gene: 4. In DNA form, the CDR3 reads TGTGCCACCGGGACAGGGGGCCGGGCCGGGGAGCTGTTTTTT. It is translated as CATGTGGRAGELFF. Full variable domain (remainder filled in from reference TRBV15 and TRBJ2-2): DAMVIQNPRYQVTQFGKPVTLSCSQTLNHNVMYWYQQKSSQAPKLLFHYYDKDFNNEADTPDNFQSRRPNTSFCFLDIRSPGLGDTAMYLCATGTGGRAGELFFGEGSRLTVL.

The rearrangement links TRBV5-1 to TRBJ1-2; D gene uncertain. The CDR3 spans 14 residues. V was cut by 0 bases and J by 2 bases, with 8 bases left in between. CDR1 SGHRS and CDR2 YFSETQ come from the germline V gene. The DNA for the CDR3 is TGCGCCAGCAGCTTGGTTTTCGAGAACTATGGCTACACCTTC. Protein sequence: CASSLVFENYGYTF.

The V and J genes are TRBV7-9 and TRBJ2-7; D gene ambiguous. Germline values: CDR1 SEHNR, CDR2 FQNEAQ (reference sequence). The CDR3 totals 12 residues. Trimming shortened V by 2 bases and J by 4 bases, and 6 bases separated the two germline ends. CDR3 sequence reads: CASSLTEYEQYF. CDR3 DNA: TGTGCCAGCAGCTTAACAGAATACGAGCAGTACTTC.

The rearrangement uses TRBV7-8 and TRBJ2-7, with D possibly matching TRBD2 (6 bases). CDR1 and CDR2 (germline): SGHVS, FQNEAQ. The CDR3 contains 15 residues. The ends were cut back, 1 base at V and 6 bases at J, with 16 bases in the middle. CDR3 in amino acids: CASSLVTLYGGEQYF. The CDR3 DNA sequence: TGTGCCAGCAGCTTAGTAACTCTCTACGGGGGCGAGCAGTACTTC.

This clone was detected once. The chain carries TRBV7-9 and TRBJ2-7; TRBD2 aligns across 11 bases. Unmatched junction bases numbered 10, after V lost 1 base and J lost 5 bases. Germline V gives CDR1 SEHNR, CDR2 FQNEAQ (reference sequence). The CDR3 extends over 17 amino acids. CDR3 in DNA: TGTGCCAGCAGCTTAGGAGAGACTAGCGGGAATGTGGACGAGCAGTACTTC. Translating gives CASSLGETSGNVDEQYF.

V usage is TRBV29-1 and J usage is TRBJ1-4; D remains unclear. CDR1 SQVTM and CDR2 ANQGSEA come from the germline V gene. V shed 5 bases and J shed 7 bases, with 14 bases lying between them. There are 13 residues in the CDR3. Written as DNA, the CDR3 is TGCAGCGTTTCTAGTTCCTCTACTGAAAAACTGTTTTTT. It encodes CSVSSSSTEKLFF.

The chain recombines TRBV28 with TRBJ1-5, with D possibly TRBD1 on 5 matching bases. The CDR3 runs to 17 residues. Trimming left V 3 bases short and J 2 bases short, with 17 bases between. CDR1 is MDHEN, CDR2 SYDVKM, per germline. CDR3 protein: CASSLRSQGLGNQPQHF. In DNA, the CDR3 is TGTGCCAGCAGTTTGAGGAGTCAGGGTCTCGGCAATCAGCCCCAGCATTTT.

Written as DNA, the CDR3 is TGTGCCAGCTCACCACCGGGACACTGGGATAAGACTAACTATGGCTACACCTTC. Translating it yields CASSPPGHWDKTNYGYTF. This chain connects TRBV18 to TRBJ1-2; D is possibly TRBD1 (6 bases). V gave up 0 bases and J gave up 0 bases, with 17 bases separating them. This CDR3 is built from 18 residues. Germline V gives CDR1 KGHSH, CDR2 LQKENI. Based on the CDR3 plus reference TRBV18 and TRBJ1-2, the full variable domain is NAGVMQNPRHLVRRRGQEARLRCSPMKGHSHVYWYRQLPEEGLKFMVYLQKENIIDESGMPKERFSAEFPKEGPSILRIQQVVRGDSAAYFCASSPPGHWDKTNYGYTFGSGTRLTVV.

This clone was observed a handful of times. The DNA of the CDR3 is TGTGCCAGCAGTTACTCTGCCGGGGTCGCTGAAGCTTTCTTT. Translated, it gives CASSYSAGVAEAFF. The V gene is TRBV6-6, the J gene TRBJ1-1; D gene ambiguous. The V gene lost 0 bases and the J gene lost 6 bases, with 11 bases spanning the gap. This CDR3 contains 14 residues. Germline assignment: CDR1 MNHNY and CDR2 SVGAGI (reference sequence).

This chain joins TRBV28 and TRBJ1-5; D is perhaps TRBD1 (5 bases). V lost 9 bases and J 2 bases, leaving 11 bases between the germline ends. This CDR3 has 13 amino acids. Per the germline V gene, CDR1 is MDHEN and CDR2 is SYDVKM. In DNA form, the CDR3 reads TGTGCCAGTACCTGGGGGGGCAATCAGCCCCAGCATTTT. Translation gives CASTWGGNQPQHF.

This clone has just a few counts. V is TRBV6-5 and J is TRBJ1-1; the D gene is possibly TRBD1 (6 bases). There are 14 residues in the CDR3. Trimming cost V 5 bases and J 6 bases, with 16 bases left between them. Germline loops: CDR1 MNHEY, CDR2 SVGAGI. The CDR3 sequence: CASSPQGGRAEAFF. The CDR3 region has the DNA TGTGCCAGCAGTCCACAGGGAGGGCGGGCTGAAGCTTTCTTT.

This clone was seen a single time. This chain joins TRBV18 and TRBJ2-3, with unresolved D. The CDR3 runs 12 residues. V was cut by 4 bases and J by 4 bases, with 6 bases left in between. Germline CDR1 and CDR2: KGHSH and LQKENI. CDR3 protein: CASSRVPDTQYF. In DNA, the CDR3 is TGTGCCAGCTCACGAGTCCCAGATACGCAGTATTTT.

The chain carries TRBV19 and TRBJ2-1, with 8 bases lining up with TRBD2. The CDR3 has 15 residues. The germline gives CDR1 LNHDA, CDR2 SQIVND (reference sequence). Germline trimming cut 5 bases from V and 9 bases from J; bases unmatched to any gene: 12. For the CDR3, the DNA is TGTGCCAGTAGTGGGGGGAGCGGGAGCCGAGGTGAGCAGTTCTTC. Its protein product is CASSGGSGSRGEQFF.

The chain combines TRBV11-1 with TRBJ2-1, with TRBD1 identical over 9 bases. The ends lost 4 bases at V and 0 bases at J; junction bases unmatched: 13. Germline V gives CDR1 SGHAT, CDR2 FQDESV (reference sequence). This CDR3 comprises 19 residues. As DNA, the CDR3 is TGTGCCAGCAGCTCTCCACCCCGGGACAGGGTTCACTCCTACAATGAGCAGTTCTTC. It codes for CASSSPPRDRVHSYNEQFF.

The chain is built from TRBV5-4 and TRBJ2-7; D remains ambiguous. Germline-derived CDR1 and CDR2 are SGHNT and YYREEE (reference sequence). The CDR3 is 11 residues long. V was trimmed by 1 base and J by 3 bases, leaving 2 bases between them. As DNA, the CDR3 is TGTGCCAGCAGCTTGTACTACGAGCAGTACTTC. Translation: CASSLYYEQYF.

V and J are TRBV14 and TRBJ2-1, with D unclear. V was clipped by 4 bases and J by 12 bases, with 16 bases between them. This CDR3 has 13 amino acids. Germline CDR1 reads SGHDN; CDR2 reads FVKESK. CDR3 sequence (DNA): TGTGCCAGCAGCCCTCACTACTTAGTCGGGCAGTTCTTC. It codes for CASSPHYLVGQFF.

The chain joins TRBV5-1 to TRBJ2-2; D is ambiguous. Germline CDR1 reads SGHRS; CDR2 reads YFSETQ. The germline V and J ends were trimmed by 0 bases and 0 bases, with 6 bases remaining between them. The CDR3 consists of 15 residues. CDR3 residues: CASSLASANTGELFF. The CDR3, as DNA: TGCGCCAGCAGCTTGGCCTCCGCGAACACCGGGGAGCTGTTTTTT. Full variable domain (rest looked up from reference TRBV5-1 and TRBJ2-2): KAGVTQTPRYLIKTRGQQVTLSCSPISGHRSVSWYQQTPGQGLQFLFEYFSETQRNKGNFPGRFSGRQFSNSRSEMNVSTLELGDSALYLCASSLASANTGELFFGEGSRLTVL.

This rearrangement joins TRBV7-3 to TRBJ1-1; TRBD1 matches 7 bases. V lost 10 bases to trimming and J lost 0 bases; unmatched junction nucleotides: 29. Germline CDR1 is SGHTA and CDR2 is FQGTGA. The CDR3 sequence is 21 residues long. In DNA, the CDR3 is TGTGCCATCAAACCCCGCCGTCCTAGGGGGCAGCCGGTTTCCTTGAACACTGAAGCTTTCTTT. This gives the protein CAIKPRRPRGQPVSLNTEAFF. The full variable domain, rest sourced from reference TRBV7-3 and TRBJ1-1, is GAGVSQTPSNKVTEKGKYVELRCDPISGHTALYWYRQSLGQGPEFLIYFQGTGAADDSGLPNDRFFAVRPEGSVSTLKIQRTERGDSAVYLCAIKPRRPRGQPVSLNTEAFFGQGTRLTVV.

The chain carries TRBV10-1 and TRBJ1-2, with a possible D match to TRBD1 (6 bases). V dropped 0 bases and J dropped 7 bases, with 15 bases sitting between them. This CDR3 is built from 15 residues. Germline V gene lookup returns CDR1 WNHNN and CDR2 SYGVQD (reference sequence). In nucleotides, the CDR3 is TGCGCCAGCAGTGAGTCCAGGGGCGGGGGATTTGGCTACACCTTC. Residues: CASSESRGGGFGYTF.

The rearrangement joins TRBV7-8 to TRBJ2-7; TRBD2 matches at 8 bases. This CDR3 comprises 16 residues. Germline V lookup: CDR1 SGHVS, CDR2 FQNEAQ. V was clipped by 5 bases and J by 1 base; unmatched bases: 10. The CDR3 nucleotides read TGTGCCAGCAGCCTTCTCAGCGGGGGAGGATCCTACGAGCAGTACTTC. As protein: CASSLLSGGGSYEQYF.

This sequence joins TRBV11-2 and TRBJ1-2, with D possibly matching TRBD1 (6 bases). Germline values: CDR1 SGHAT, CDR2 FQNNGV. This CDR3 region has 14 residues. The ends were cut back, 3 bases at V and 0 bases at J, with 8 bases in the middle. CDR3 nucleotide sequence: TGTGCCAGCAGCTTGGACAGCCCTAACTATGGCTACACCTTC. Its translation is CASSLDSPNYGYTF.